Sequencing of this T cell receptor (beta chain) was carried out in a study of PD-1 blockade in classical Hodgkin lymphoma. Repertoires were generated with immunoSEQ multiplex PCR, while TCRdb's copy carries only in-frame clones and drops some. The profile shows some 100,000 clones, just under 95% of them singletons. Study outcomes and limitations: The diversity seen at baseline in complete responders resembled that of newly diagnosed patients. Baseline TCR diversity was reportedly lower in newly diagnosed patients than in healthy donors. It was reported as lower still in relapsed/refractory patients. Patients with an early start, nivolumab under 1 year after ASCT, were excluded.

This clone appeared a single time. Its antigen is not known. All patients relapsed after autologous stem cell transplantation, and brentuximab vedotin exposure varied. Germline loops: CDR1 SGDLS, CDR2 YYNGEE. The length of the CDR3 is 11 residues. The ends were cut back, 5 bases at V and 2 bases at J, with 4 bases in the middle. The sample consisted of peripheral blood mononuclear cells (PBMCs), taken at baseline. The TCR sequence derives from a human donor with classical Hodgkin lymphoma. The rearrangement links TRBV9 to TRBJ1-1; D unresolved. CDR3 sequence (DNA): TGTGCCAGCAGTATAAACACTGAAGCTTTCTTT. This translates into CASSINTEAFF.